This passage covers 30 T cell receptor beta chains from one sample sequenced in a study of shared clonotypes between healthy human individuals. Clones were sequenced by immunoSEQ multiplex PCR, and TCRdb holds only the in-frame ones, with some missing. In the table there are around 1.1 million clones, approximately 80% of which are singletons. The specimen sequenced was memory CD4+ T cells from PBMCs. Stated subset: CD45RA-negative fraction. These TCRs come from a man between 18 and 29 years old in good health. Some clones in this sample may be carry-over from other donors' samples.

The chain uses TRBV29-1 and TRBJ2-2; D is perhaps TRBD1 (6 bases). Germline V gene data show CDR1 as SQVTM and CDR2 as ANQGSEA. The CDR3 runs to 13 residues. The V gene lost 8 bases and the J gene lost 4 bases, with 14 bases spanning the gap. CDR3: CSYGRGGTGELFF. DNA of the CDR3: TGCAGCTACGGTAGAGGGGGCACCGGGGAGCTGTTTTTT.

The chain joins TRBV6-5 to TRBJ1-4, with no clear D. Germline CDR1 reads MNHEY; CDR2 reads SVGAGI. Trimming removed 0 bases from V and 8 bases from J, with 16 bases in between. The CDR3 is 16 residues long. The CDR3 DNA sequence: TGTGCCAGCAGTTACTCGAGTCTCCATAGAGGCGAAAAACTGTTTTTT. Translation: CASSYSSLHRGEKLFF.

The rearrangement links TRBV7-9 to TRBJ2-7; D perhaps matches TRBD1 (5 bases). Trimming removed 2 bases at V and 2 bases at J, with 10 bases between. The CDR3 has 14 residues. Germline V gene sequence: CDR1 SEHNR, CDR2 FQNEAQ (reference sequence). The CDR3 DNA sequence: TGTGCCAGCAGCTTAAGCCCAGGGCCCTACGAGCAGTACTTC. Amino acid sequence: CASSLSPGPYEQYF.

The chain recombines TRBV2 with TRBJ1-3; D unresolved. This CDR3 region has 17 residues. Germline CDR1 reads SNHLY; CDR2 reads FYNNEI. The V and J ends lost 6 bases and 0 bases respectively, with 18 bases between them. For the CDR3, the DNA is TGTGCCAGCAGCATACCTGACCGCGCCAGCTCTGGAAACACCATATATTTT. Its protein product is CASSIPDRASSGNTIYF. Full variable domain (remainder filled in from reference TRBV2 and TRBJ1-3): EPEVTQTPSHQVTQMGQEVILRCVPISNHLYFYWYRQILGQKVEFLVSFYNNEISEKSEIFDDQFSVERPDGSNFTLKIRSTKLEDSAMYFCASSIPDRASSGNTIYFGEGSWLTVV.

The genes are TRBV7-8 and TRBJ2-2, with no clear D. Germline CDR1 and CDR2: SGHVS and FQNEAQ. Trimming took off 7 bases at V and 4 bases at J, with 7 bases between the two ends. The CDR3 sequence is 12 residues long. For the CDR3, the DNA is TGTGCCAGCACCTTGGGCACCGGGGAGCTGTTTTTT. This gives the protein CASTLGTGELFF.

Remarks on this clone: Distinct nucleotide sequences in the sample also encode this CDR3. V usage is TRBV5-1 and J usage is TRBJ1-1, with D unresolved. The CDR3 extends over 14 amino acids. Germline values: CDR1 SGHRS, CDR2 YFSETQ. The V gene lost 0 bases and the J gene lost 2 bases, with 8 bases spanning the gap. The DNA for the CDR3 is TGCGCCAGCAGCTTGGAGCAGCCTAACACTGAAGCTTTCTTT. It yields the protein CASSLEQPNTEAFF.

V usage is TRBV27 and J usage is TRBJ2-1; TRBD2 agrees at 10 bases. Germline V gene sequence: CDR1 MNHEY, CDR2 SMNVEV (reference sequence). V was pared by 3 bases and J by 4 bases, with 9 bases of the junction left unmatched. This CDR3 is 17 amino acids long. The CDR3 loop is CASSFPSGRAGYNEQFF. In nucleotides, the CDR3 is TGTGCCAGCAGTTTCCCCAGCGGGAGGGCCGGGTACAATGAGCAGTTCTTC.

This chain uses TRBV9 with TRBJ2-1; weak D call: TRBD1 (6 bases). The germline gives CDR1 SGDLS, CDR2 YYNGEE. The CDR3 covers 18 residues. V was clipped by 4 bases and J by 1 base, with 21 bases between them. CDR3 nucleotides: TGTGCCAGCAGCCCCAGACAGGATCCCACCTCATCCTACAATGAGCAGTTCTTC. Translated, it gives CASSPRQDPTSSYNEQFF.

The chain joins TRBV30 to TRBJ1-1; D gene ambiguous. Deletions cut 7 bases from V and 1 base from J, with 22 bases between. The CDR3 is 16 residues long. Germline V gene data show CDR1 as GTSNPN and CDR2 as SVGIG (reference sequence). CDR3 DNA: TGTGCCTATCAAGAGGGAGGGCGGCCGGGGAACACTGAAGCTTTCTTT. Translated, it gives CAYQEGGRPGNTEAFF.

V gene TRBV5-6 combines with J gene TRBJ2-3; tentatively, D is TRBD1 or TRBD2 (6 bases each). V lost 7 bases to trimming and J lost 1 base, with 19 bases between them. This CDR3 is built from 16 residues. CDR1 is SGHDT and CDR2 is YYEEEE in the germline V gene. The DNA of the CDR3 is TGTGCCAGCCAGTCGTTTAGCCGGGGGCGCACAGATACGCAGTATTTT. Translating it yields CASQSFSRGRTDTQYF.

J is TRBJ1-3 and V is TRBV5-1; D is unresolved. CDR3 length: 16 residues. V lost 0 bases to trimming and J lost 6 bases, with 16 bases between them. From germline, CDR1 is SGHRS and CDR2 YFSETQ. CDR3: CASSLDPSRHSNTIYF. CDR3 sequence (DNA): TGCGCCAGCAGCTTGGACCCTTCCCGCCATTCAAACACCATATATTTT.

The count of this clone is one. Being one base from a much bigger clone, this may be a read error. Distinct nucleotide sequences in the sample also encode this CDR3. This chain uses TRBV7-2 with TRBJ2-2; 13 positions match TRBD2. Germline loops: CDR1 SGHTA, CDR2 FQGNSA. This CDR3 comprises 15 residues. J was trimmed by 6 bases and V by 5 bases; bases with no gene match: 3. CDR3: CASSPGLAGAGELFF. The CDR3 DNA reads TGTGCCAGCAGCCCCGGACTAGCGGGAGCCGGGGAGCTGTTTTTT. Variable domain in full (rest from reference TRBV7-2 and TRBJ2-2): GAGVSQSPSNKVTEKGKDVELRCDPISGHTALYWYRQSLGQGLEFLIYFQGNSAPDKSGLPSDRFSAERTGGSVSTLTIQRTQQEDSAVYLCASSPGLAGAGELFFGEGSRLTVL.

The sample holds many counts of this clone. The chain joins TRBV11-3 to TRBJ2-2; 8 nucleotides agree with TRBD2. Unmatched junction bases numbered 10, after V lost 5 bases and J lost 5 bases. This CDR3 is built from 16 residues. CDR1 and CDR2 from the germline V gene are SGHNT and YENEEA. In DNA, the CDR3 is TGTGCCAGCAGCCCCGGGACTAGAAGCGGTACCGGGGAGCTGTTTTTT. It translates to CASSPGTRSGTGELFF.

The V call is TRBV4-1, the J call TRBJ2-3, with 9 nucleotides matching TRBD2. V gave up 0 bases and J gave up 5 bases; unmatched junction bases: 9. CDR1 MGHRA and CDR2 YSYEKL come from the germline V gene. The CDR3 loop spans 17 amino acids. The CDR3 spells CASSQERASGNKDTQYF. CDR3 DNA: TGCGCCAGCAGCCAAGAGAGGGCTAGCGGGAATAAAGATACGCAGTATTTT.

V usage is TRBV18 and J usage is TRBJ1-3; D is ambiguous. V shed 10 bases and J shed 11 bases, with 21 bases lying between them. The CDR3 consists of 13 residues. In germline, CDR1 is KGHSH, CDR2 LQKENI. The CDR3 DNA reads TGTGCCACTGACCGGGTTCGAGGCGAGGCCATATATTTT. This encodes CATDRVRGEAIYF.

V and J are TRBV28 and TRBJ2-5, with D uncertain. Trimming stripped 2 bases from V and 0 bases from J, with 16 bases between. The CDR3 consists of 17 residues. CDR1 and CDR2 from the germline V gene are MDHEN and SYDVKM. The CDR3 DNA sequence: TGTGCCAGCAGTTTAGTTCTTGCGGAGAGGTACCAAGAGACCCAGTACTTC. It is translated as CASSLVLAERYQETQYF.

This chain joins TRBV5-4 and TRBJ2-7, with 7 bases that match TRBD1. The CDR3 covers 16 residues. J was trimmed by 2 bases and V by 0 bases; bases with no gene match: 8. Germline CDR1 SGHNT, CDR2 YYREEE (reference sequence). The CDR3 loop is CASSLAGNTGAYEQYF. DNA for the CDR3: TGTGCCAGCAGCTTGGCCGGGAACACAGGGGCCTACGAGCAGTACTTC.

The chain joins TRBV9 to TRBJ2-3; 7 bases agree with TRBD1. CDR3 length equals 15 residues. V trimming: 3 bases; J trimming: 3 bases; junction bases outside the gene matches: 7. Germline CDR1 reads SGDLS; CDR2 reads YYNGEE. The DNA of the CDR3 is TGTGCCAGCAGCGCTACAGGGGAGAGGACAGATACGCAGTATTTT. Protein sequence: CASSATGERTDTQYF.

DNA for the CDR3: TGCGCCAGCACCCCGGGGCAGGGCTTCTACGAGCAGTACTTC. Its protein is CASTPGQGFYEQYF. The J gene is TRBJ2-5, the V gene TRBV5-1; perhaps D is TRBD1 or TRBD2 (5 bases each). The better agreement between TRBJ2-7 and the DNA end casts doubt on the J call. Germline assignment: CDR1 SGHRS and CDR2 YFSETQ. The CDR3 runs 14 residues.

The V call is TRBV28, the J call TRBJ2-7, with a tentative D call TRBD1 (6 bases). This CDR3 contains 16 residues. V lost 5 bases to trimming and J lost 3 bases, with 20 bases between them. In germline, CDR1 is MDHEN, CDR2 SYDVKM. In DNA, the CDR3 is TGTGCCAGCAGTCGGCCAATCAGAACAGGGAACTACGAGCAGTACTTC. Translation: CASSRPIRTGNYEQYF. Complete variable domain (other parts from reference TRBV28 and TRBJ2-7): DVKVTQSSRYLVKRTGEKVFLECVQDMDHENMFWYRQDPGLGLRLIYFSYDVKMKEKGDIPEGYSVSREKKERFSLILESASTNQTSMYLCASSRPIRTGNYEQYFGPGTRLTVT.

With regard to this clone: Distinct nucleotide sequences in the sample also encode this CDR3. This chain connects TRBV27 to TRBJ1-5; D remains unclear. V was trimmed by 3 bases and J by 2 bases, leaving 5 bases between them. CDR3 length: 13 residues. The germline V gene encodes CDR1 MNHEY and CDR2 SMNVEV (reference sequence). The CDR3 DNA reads TGTGCCAGCAGTTTCGTAGGCAATCAGCCCCAGCATTTT. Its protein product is CASSFVGNQPQHF.

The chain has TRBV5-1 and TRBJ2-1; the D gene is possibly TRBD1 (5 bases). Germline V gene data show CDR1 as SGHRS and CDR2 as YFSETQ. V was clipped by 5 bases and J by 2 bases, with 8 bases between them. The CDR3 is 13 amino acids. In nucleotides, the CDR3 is TGCGCCAGCAGTGGGGCGGCCTACAATGAGCAGTTCTTC. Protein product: CASSGAAYNEQFF.

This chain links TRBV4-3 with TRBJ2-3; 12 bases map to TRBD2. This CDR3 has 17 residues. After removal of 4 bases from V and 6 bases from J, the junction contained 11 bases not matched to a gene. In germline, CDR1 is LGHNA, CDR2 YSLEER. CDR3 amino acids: CASSPRRLAGALDTQYF. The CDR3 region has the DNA TGCGCCAGCAGCCCTCGAAGACTAGCGGGAGCACTGGATACGCAGTATTTT.

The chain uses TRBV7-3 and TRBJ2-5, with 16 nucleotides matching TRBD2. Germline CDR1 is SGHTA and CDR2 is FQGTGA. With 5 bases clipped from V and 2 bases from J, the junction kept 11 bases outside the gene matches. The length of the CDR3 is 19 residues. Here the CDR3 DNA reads TGTGCCAGCAGCCCGGCCGGGACTAGCGGGAGGGCGTCACAAGAGACCCAGTACTTC. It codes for CASSPAGTSGRASQETQYF.

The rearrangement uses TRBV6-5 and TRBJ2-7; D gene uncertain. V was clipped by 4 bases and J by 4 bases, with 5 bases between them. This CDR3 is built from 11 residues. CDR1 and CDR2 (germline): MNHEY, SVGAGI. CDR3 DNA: TGTGCCAGCAGTTTACGGTACGAGCAGTACTTC. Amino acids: CASSLRYEQYF.

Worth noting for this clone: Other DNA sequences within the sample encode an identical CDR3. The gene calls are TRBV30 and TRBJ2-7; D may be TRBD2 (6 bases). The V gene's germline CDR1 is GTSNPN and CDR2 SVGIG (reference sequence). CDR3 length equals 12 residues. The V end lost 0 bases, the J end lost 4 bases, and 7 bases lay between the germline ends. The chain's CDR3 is CAWSVGGYEQYF. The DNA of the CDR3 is TGTGCCTGGAGTGTGGGGGGATACGAGCAGTACTTC.

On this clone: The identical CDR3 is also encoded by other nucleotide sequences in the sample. The CDR3 DNA reads TGTGCCACCTCACCCGGGCCGGGAAGCTCCTACGAGCAGTACTTC. This codes for CATSPGPGSSYEQYF. The chain combines TRBV27 with TRBJ2-7; D might be TRBD2 (5 bases). Germline V gene sequence: CDR1 MNHEY, CDR2 SMNVEV (reference sequence). Trimming stripped 10 bases from V and 0 bases from J, with 19 bases between. This CDR3 region has 15 residues.

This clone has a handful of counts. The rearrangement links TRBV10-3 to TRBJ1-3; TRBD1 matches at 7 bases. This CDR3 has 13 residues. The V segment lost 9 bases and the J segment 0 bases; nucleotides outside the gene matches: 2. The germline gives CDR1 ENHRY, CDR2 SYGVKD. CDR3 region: CAIGTDSGNTIYF. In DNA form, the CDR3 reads TGTGCCATAGGGACAGACTCTGGAAACACCATATATTTT.

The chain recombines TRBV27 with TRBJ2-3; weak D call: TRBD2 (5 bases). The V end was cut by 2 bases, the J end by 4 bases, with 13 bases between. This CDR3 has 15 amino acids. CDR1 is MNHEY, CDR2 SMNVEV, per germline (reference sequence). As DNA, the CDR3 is TGTGCCAGCAGTTTAATTATTGGAGGCCCAGATACGCAGTATTTT. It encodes CASSLIIGGPDTQYF.

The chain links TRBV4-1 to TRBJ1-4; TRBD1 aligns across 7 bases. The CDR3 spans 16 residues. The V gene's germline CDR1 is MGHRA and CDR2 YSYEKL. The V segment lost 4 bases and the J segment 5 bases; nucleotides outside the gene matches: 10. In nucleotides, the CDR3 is TGCGCCAGCAGCCCAGTGCAGGGGGGAAAGAATGAAAAACTGTTTTTT. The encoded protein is CASSPVQGGKNEKLFF.